The 8 T cell receptor beta chains reported below all come from one sample, sequenced in a study of technical replicates of blood from four donors. Assay: immunoSEQ multiplex PCR; the TCRdb copy retains only in-frame clones and omits some. The sample holds approximately 75,000 clones; approximately 94% are singletons and the top ten take around 0.39%. The sample consisted of T cells isolated from PBMCs. These receptors were taken from a human donor in good health.

This chain uses TRBV27 with TRBJ1-5; a weak D match, TRBD1 (6 bases). Trimming removed 7 bases at V and 2 bases at J, with 9 bases between. The V gene's germline CDR1 is MNHEY and CDR2 SMNVEV (reference sequence). CDR3 length: 13 amino acids. The CDR3 sequence: CASMGAGNQPQHF. The CDR3 DNA is TGTGCCAGCATGGGGGCTGGCAATCAGCCCCAGCATTTT.

This clone was observed once. The CDR3 reads CASSAELGGEQYF. The CDR3 region has the DNA TGTGCCAGCAGCGCCGAACTAGGTGGCGAGCAGTACTTC. This sequence joins TRBV7-3 and TRBJ2-7; the D gene is possibly TRBD2 (5 bases). Looked up from germline, CDR1 is SGHTA and CDR2 is FQGTGA. V gave up 5 bases and J gave up 6 bases, with 14 bases separating them. There are 13 residues in the CDR3.

This sequence joins TRBV7-2 and TRBJ2-5; 8 bases fit TRBD1. CDR3 length: 16 residues. CDR1 is SGHTA and CDR2 is FQGNSA in the germline V gene. V shed 1 base and J 5 bases; nucleotides not matched to a gene: 9. CDR3 sequence (DNA): TGTGCCAGCAGCTTAGACCGGGACAGGCCCTCTGAGACCCAGTACTTC. Translation: CASSLDRDRPSETQYF.

This chain uses TRBV9 with TRBJ2-2; 8 bases agree with TRBD2. V dropped 0 bases and J dropped 7; count of bases not matched to a gene: 5. This CDR3 is built from 15 residues. Germline V gene sequence: CDR1 SGDLS, CDR2 YYNGEE. This CDR3 reads CASSVASGSDGELFF. CDR3 in DNA: TGTGCCAGCAGCGTAGCAAGCGGGAGCGACGGGGAGCTGTTTTTT.

The chain uses TRBV7-8 and TRBJ1-1; TRBD1 is a possible D gene (6 bases). Between the trimmed V and J ends, which lost 3 bases and 0 bases, there was a span of 17 bases. The CDR3 is 17 residues long. Germline values: CDR1 SGHVS, CDR2 FQNEAQ. CDR3 loop: CASSLAVGGLMNTEAFF. CDR3 DNA: TGTGCCAGCAGCTTGGCGGTAGGGGGACTAATGAACACTGAAGCTTTCTTT.

This chain uses TRBV4-3 with TRBJ2-3; 9 bases map to TRBD2. Germline V gives CDR1 LGHNA, CDR2 YSLEER. V gave up 0 bases and J gave up 2 bases; unmatched junction bases: 12. The CDR3 runs to 19 residues. As DNA, the CDR3 is TGCGCCAGCAGCCAAGATCACCTAAGCGCTAGCGGGATCACAGATACGCAGTATTTT. Amino acid sequence: CASSQDHLSASGITDTQYF.

The genes are TRBV9 and TRBJ1-4; 8 bases are shared with TRBD1. Trimming took 3 bases from V and 6 from J; bases not matched to a gene: 4. This CDR3 has 14 amino acids. Looked up from germline, CDR1 is SGDLS and CDR2 is YYNGEE. The chain's CDR3 is CASSAPGQDEKLFF. The CDR3 nucleotides are TGTGCCAGCAGCGCCCCGGGACAGGATGAAAAACTGTTTTTT.

The chain carries TRBV25-1 and TRBJ1-2, with D perhaps TRBD1 (6 bases). The CDR3 extends over 14 amino acids. Trimming cost V 3 bases and J 2 bases, with 10 bases left between them. Germline values: CDR1 MGHDK, CDR2 SYGVNS. CDR3 DNA sequence: TGTGCCAGCAGTGATTGGACAGTGAACTATGGCTACACCTTC. Translated: CASSDWTVNYGYTF.